This T cell receptor (beta chain) emerged from a study of T cells in localized non-small cell lung cancer. The assay was immunoSEQ multiplex PCR, and TCRdb's table has in-frame clones only and misses some. The sample includes about 40,000 clones, approximately 86% of them seen just once. The V segment lost 6 bases and the J segment 1 base; nucleotides outside the gene matches: 10. In germline, CDR1 is SNHLY, CDR2 FYNNEI. The CDR3 is 16 residues long. This specimen was peripheral blood, taken before any cancer treatment. This sequence joins TRBV2 and TRBJ2-3; 7 positions match TRBD2. The sequence was obtained from a man aged 40 to 69 with stage I lung adenocarcinoma. CDR3 region: CASRPPGGTGTDTQYF. The CDR3 nucleotides are TGTGCCAGCAGACCTCCGGGGGGAACGGGCACAGATACGCAGTATTTT. Variable domain in full (rest from reference TRBV2 and TRBJ2-3): EPEVTQTPSHQVTQMGQEVILRCVPISNHLYFYWYRQILGQKVEFLVSFYNNEISEKSEIFDDQFSVERPDGSNFTLKIRSTKLEDSAMYFCASRPPGGTGTDTQYFGPGTRLTVL.